The rows below give T cell receptor beta chains drawn from one sample of a study of shared clonotypes between healthy human individuals. Here immunoSEQ multiplex PCR was the method, and the copy in TCRdb shows in-frame clones only, minus some. The table has 2 million to 2.5 million clones, approximately 95% seen once; the top ten hold approximately 0.13%. Material: naive CD4+ T cells sorted from blood. The receptor set was obtained from a man aged 18 to 29 in good health. CDR3s include the opening cysteine and the closing phenylalanine or tryptophan. D genes are given only for firm matches. Where a row states a size, it is once, few, many or the class of an expanded clone; other rows omit it.

clone_size	j_call	d_call	v_call	cdr3_aa	cdr3_nt
.	TRBJ1-5	.	TRBV5-1	CASSLAGNQPQHF	TGCGCCAGCAGCTTGGCGGGGAATCAGCCCCAGCATTTT
.	TRBJ2-5	.	TRBV30	CAWRGRAQETQYF	TGTGCCTGGAGGGGACGGGCCCAAGAGACCCAGTACTTC
.	TRBJ2-1	.	TRBV7-9	CASSLARHAAQNEQFF	TGTGCCAGCAGCTTAGCCCGACACGCCGCCCAGAATGAGCAGTTCTTC
.	TRBJ1-5	.	TRBV27	CASRRPGTTYSNQPQHF	TGTGCCAGCAGACGCCCCGGGACAACATATAGCAATCAGCCCCAGCATTTT
.	TRBJ1-4	TRBD1	TRBV28	CASSRAGGAREKLFF	TGTGCCAGCAGCAGAGCAGGGGGCGCAAGGGAAAAACTGTTTTTT
once	TRBJ2-7	TRBD2	TRBV6-5	CASSRGAGGYYEQYF	TGTGCCAGCAGCCGGGGAGCGGGAGGGTACTACGAGCAGTACTTC
.	TRBJ2-5	.	TRBV9	CASSGQGMPASGQETQYF	TGTGCCAGCAGCGGACAGGGCATGCCGGCTAGCGGACAAGAGACCCAGTACTTC
.	TRBJ1-4	.	TRBV18	CASSLLNEKLFF	TGTGCCAGCTCACTACTTAATGAAAAACTGTTTTTT
.	TRBJ2-7	.	TRBV19	CASSAWGASYEQYF	TGTGCCAGTAGCGCGTGGGGGGCCTCCTACGAGCAGTACTTC
.	TRBJ1-6	.	TRBV7-9	CASRDPEQGNSPLHF	TGTGCCAGCCGTGACCCGGAGCAGGGGAATTCACCCCTCCACTTT
.	TRBJ1-5	TRBD1	TRBV4-2	CASSQSTGGQPQHF	TGTGCCAGCAGCCAAAGTACAGGGGGGCAGCCCCAGCATTTT
.	TRBJ1-2	TRBD1	TRBV28	CASNKPGTAHYGYTF	TGTGCCAGCAACAAGCCCGGGACAGCACACTATGGCTACACCTTC
.	TRBJ2-7	TRBD1	TRBV11-2	CASSLDGTGGKQYF	TGTGCCAGCAGCTTAGATGGGACAGGGGGTAAGCAGTACTTC
.	TRBJ2-3	.	TRBV5-1	CASSSQGSPSTDTQYF	TGCGCCAGCAGCTCACAGGGAAGCCCCAGCACAGATACGCAGTATTTT
.	TRBJ2-2	.	TRBV4-1	CASSQGLNTGELFF	TGCGCCAGCAGCCAAGGTTTGAACACCGGGGAGCTGTTTTTT
.	TRBJ2-7	.	TRBV21-1	CASSKSPPAGEGYEQYF	TGTGCCAGCAGCAAATCGCCCCCGGCGGGAGAAGGCTACGAGCAGTACTTC
.	TRBJ2-7	TRBD1	TRBV10-3	CAISEDRDRVSEQYF	TGTGCCATCAGTGAGGACAGGGACAGGGTTTCCGAGCAGTACTTC
.	TRBJ2-7	TRBD2	TRBV18	CASSPLLAGFYEQYF	TGTGCCAGCTCACCACTACTAGCGGGATTCTACGAGCAGTACTTC
.	TRBJ2-3	TRBD1	TRBV7-2	CASSSQGATDTQYF	TGTGCCAGCAGCTCACAGGGGGCCACAGATACGCAGTATTTT
.	TRBJ2-7	TRBD1	TRBV14	CASSHVTGTGFHEQYF	TGTGCCAGCAGCCATGTTACCGGGACAGGGTTCCACGAGCAGTACTTC
.	TRBJ1-1	.	TRBV7-2	CASRRQTGTEAFF	TGTGCCAGCAGGCGTCAGACGGGCACTGAAGCTTTCTTT
.	TRBJ2-2	.	TRBV9	CASRTTGTGELFF	TGTGCCAGCAGGACAACAGGGACCGGGGAGCTGTTTTTT
.	TRBJ2-1	TRBD2	TRBV9	CASSVYVGGPEGEQFF	TGTGCCAGCAGCGTTTACGTGGGAGGGCCGGAGGGTGAGCAGTTCTTC
.	TRBJ1-1	.	TRBV29-1	CSVLGVTEAFF	TGCAGCGTTTTAGGGGTTACTGAAGCTTTCTTT
.	TRBJ2-3	.	TRBV10-3	CAISELASTDTQYF	TGTGCCATCAGTGAATTAGCTAGCACAGATACGCAGTATTTT
.	TRBJ2-2	TRBD2	TRBV2	CASSVAGRNGELFF	TGTGCCAGCAGTGTGGCCGGGAGGAACGGGGAGCTGTTTTTT
.	TRBJ1-5	.	TRBV6-1	CASSATENQPQHF	TGTGCCAGCAGTGCCACGGAGAATCAGCCCCAGCATTTT
.	TRBJ2-1	.	TRBV9	CASSPLRGFFYNEQFF	TGTGCCAGCAGCCCCCTTCGGGGGTTCTTCTACAATGAGCAGTTCTTC
.	TRBJ2-7	TRBD1	TRBV28	CASSDRDRPSF	TGTGCCAGCAGCGACCGGGACAGGCCTTCCTTC
.	TRBJ1-1	.	TRBV7-9	CASTTAGGDTEAFF	TGTGCCAGCACCACCGCCGGGGGCGACACTGAAGCTTTCTTT
few	TRBJ1-2	.	TRBV7-2	CASSLEHGYTF	TGTGCCAGCAGCTTAGAACATGGCTACACCTTC
.	TRBJ2-2	.	TRBV2	CASSEWSGENAGELFF	TGTGCCAGCAGTGAATGGTCAGGGGAAAACGCCGGGGAGCTGTTTTTT
.	TRBJ2-3	.	TRBV7-2	CASSLTRDLPDTQYF	TGTGCCAGCAGCCTTACGAGGGACCTTCCAGATACGCAGTATTTT
once	TRBJ2-5	.	TRBV10-2	CASSELRSWTQYF	TGCGCCAGCAGTGAGTTGCGCTCGTGGACCCAGTACTTC
once	TRBJ2-2	.	TRBV19	CASSTLFGELFF	TGTGCCAGTAGTACCTTATTCGGGGAGCTGTTTTTT
.	TRBJ2-2	.	TRBV5-1	CASSLEKTGELFF	TGCGCCAGCAGCTTGGAAAAAACCGGGGAGCTGTTTTTT
.	TRBJ2-7	.	TRBV6-5	CASSRGEDGSYEQYF	TGTGCCAGCAGCCGAGGGGAGGACGGCTCCTACGAGCAGTACTTC
.	TRBJ1-6	.	TRBV2	CASREGGRENSPLHF	TGTGCCAGCAGAGAAGGGGGGAGAGAGAATTCACCCCTCCACTTT
.	TRBJ2-1	.	TRBV7-2	CASSLAGSLPLNEQFF	TGTGCCAGCAGCTTAGCAGGCTCACTTCCCCTTAATGAGCAGTTCTTC
.	TRBJ1-3	.	TRBV30	CAWSVTGLGNTIYF	TGTGCCTGGAGTGTGACGGGGCTCGGGAACACCATATATTTT
.	TRBJ1-4	.	TRBV18	CASSPNQGKTNEKLFF	TGTGCCAGCTCACCTAACCAGGGGAAGACTAATGAAAAACTGTTTTTT
.	TRBJ1-5	.	TRBV2	CASSDGNQPQHF	TGTGCCAGCAGCGACGGCAATCAGCCCCAGCATTTT
.	TRBJ2-1	.	TRBV11-2	CASSLAIFYEQFF	TGTGCCAGCAGCTTAGCGATTTTTTATGAGCAGTTCTTC
.	TRBJ2-3	.	TRBV11-2	CASSLAGRDSDTQYF	TGTGCCAGCAGCTTAGCGGGTCGGGATTCAGATACGCAGTATTTT
.	TRBJ2-7	.	TRBV5-1	CASSLQASEQYF	TGCGCCAGCAGCTTGCAGGCCTCCGAGCAGTACTTC
.	TRBJ1-5	.	TRBV18	CASSPGNTNQPQHF	TGTGCCAGCTCACCGGGAAATACCAATCAGCCCCAGCATTTT
.	TRBJ2-7	TRBD2	TRBV7-2	CASSLFTSSGGLEQYF	TGTGCCAGCAGCCTTTTTACCTCTAGCGGGGGGCTCGAGCAGTACTTC